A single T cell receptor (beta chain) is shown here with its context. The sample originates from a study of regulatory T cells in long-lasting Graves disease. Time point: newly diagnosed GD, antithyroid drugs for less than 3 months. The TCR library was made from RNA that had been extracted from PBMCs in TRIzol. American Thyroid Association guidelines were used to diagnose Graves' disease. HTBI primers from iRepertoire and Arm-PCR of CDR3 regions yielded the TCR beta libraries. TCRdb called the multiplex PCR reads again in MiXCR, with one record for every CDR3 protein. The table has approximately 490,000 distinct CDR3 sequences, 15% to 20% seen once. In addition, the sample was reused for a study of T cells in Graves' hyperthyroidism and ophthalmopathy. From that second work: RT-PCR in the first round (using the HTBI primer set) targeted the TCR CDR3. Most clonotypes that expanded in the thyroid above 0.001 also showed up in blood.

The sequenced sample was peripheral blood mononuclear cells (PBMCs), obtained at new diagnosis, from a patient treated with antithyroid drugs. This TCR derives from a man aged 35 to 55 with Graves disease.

The CDR3 region is CASSPSLTSGSYNEQFF. CDR3 coding DNA: TGTGCCAGTAGTCCTTCACTGACTAGCGGCTCCTACAATGAGCAGTTCTTC. The chain has TRBV19 and TRBJ2-1; 9 nucleotides agree with TRBD2. Germline lookup yields CDR1 LNHDA and CDR2 SQIVND (reference sequence). The CDR3 extends over 17 amino acids. With V trimmed by 5 bases and J by 0 bases, 8 bases remained unmatched.